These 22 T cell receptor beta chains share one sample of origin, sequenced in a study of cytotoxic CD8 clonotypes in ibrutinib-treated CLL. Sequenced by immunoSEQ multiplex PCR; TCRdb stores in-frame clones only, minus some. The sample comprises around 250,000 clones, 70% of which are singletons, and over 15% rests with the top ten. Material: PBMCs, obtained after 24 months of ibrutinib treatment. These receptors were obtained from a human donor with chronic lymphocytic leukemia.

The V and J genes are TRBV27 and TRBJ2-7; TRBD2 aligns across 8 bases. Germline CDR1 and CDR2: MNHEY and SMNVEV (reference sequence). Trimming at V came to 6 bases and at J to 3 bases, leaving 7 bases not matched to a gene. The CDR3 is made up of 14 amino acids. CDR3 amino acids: CASRRTSRVYEQYF. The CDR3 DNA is TGTGCCAGCAGAAGGACTAGCAGGGTCTACGAGCAGTACTTC.

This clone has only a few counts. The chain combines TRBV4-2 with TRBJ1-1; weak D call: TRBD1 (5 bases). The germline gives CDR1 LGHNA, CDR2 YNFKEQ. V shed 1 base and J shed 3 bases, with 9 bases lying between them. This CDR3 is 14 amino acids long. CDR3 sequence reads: CASSQVREDTEAFF. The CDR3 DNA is TGTGCCAGCAGCCAAGTCAGGGAGGACACTGAAGCTTTCTTT.

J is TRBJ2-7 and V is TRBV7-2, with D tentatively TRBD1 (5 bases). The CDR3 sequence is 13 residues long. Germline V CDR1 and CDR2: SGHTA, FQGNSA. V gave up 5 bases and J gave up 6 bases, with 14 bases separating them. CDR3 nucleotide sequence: TGTGCCAGCAGCGCGCAGACAGTTGCCGAGCAGTACTTC. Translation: CASSAQTVAEQYF.

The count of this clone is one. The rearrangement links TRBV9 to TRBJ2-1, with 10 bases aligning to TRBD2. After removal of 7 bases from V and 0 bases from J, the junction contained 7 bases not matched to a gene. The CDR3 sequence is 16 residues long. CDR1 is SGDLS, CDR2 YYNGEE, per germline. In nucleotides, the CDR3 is TGTGCCAGCTCCTTTGCTAGCGGGAGCTCCTACAATGAGCAGTTCTTC. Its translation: CASSFASGSSYNEQFF.

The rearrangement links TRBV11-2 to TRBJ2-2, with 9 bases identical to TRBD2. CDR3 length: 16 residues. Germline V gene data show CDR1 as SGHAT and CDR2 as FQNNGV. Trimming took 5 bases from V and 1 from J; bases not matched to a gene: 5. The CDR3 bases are TGTGCCAGCAGCCTCCGACTAGCGGAGAACACCGGGGAGCTGTTTTTT. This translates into CASSLRLAENTGELFF.

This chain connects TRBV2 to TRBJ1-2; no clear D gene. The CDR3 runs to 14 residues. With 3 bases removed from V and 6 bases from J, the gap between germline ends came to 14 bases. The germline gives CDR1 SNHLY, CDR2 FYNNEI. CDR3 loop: CASSEGYGFNGYTF. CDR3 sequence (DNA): TGTGCCAGCAGTGAGGGGTACGGATTTAATGGCTACACCTTC.

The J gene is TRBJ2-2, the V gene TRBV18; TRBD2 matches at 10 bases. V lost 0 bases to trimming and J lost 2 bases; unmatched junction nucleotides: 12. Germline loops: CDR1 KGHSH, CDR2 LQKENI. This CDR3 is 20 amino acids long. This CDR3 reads CASSPPVLPGLADNTGELFF. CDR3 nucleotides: TGTGCCAGCTCACCACCCGTCTTACCTGGACTAGCGGATAACACCGGGGAGCTGTTTTTT.

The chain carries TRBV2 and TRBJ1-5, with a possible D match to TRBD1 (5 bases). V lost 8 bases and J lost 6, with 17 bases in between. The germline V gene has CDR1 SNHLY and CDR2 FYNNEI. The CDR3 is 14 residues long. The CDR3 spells CASRYLGQGQPQHF. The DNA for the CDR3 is TGTGCCAGCCGCTATCTAGGCCAGGGTCAGCCCCAGCATTTT. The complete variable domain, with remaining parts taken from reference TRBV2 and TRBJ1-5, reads EPEVTQTPSHQVTQMGQEVILRCVPISNHLYFYWYRQILGQKVEFLVSFYNNEISEKSEIFDDQFSVERPDGSNFTLKIRSTKLEDSAMYFCASRYLGQGQPQHFGDGTRLSIL.

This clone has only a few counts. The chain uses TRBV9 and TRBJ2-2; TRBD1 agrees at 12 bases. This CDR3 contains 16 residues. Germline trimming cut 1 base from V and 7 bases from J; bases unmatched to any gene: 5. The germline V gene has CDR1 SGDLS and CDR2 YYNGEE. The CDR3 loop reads CASSVLGTGGGGELFF. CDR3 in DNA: TGTGCCAGCAGCGTACTCGGGACAGGGGGCGGCGGGGAGCTGTTTTTT.

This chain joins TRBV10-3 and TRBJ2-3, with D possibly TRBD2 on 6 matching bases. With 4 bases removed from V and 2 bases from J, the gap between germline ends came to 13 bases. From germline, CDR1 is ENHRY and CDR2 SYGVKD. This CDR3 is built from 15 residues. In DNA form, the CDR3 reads TGTGCCATCAGTGTGCTTAGCGGAGACACAGATACGCAGTATTTT. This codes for CAISVLSGDTDTQYF.

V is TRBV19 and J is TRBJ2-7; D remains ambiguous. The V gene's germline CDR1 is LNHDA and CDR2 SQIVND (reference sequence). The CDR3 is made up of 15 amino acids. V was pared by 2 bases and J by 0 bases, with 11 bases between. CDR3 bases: TGTGCCAGTAGTATACAGCTTCTAAGCTCCTACGAGCAGTACTTC. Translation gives CASSIQLLSSYEQYF.

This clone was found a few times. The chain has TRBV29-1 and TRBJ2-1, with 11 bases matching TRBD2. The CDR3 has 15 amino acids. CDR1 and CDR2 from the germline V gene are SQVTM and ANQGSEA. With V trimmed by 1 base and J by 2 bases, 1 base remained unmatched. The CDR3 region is CSVEGGLAAYNEQFF. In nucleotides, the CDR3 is TGCAGCGTTGAAGGGGGACTAGCGGCCTACAATGAGCAGTTCTTC.

In nucleotides, the CDR3 is TGCAGTGCTAGAGATAAGGGTGGCTACACCTTC. Its translation: CSARDKGGYTF. V gene TRBV20-1 combines with J gene TRBJ1-2; D is unresolved. This CDR3 has 11 residues. Trimming pared 0 bases from V and 7 bases from J, leaving 6 bases between. The germline CDR1 and CDR2 sequences are DFQATT and SNEGSKA (reference sequence).

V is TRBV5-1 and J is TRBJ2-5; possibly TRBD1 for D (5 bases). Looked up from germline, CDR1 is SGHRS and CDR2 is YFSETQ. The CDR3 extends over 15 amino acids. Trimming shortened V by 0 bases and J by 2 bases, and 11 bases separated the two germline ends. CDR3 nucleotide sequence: TGCGCCAGCAGCTTGGTGGCAGGGCGGCAAGAGACCCAGTACTTC. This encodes CASSLVAGRQETQYF.

CDR3 nucleotide sequence: TGTGCCAGCAGTGGGATCGGGAGCAATCAGCCCCAGCATTTT. Translated: CASSGIGSNQPQHF. V is TRBV28 and J is TRBJ1-5; no clear D. V was pared by 5 bases and J by 1 base, with 9 bases between. CDR3 size: 14 residues. From germline, CDR1 is MDHEN and CDR2 SYDVKM.

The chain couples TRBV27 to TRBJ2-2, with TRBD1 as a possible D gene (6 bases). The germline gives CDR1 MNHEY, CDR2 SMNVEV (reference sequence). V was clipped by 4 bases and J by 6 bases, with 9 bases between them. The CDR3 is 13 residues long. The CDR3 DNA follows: TGTGCCAGCAGTTACCGGACAGCCGGGGAGCTGTTTTTT. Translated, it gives CASSYRTAGELFF.

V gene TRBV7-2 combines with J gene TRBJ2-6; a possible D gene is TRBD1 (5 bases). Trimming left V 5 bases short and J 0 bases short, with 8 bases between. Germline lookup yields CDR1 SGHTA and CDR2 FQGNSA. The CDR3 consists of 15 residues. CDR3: CASSVGDSGANVLTF. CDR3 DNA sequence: TGTGCCAGCAGCGTAGGGGACTCTGGGGCCAACGTCCTGACTTTC.

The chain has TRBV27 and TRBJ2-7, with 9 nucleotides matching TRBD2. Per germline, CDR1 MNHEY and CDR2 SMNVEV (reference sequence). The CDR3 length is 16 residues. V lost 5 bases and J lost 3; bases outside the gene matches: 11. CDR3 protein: CASSLNQREAGYEQYF. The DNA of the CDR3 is TGTGCCAGCAGTCTGAATCAGCGGGAGGCTGGCTACGAGCAGTACTTC.

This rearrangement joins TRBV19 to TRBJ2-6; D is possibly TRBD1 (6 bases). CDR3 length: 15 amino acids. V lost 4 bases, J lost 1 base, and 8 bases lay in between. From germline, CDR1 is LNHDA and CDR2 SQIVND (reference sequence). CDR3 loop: CASSKTGSGANVLTF. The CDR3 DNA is TGTGCCAGTAGTAAAACAGGGTCTGGGGCCAACGTCCTGACTTTC.

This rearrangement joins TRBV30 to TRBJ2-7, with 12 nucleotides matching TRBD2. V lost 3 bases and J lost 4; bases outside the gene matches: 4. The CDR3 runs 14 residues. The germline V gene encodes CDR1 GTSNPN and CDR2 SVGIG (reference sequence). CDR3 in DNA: TGTGCCTGGAGGGGGGGGACTAGCGGGTACGAGCAGTACTTC. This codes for CAWRGGTSGYEQYF.

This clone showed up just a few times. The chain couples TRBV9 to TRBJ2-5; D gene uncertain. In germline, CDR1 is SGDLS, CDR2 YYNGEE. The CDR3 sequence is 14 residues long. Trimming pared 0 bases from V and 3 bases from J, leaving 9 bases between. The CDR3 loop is CASSVEGSKETQYF. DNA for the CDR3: TGTGCCAGCAGCGTAGAAGGTAGTAAAGAGACCCAGTACTTC.

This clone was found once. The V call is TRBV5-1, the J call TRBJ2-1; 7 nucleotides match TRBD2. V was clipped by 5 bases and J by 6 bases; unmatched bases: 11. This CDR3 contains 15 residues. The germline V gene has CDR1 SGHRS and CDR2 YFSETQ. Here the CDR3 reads CASRTSLPGSNEQFF. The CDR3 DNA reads TGCGCCAGCAGGACTAGCCTCCCGGGCTCCAATGAGCAGTTCTTC.